This section outlines one T cell receptor (beta chain) sequence together with its context. Data came from immunoSEQ multiplex PCR; TCRdb stores just in-frame clones and leaves some out. The sample carries approximately 69,000 clones, about 96% recorded once. These data come from a study of technical replicates of blood from several donors. This CDR3 has 15 amino acids. Germline CDR1 and CDR2: MDHEN and SYDVKM. Trimming removed 3 bases from V and 3 bases from J, with 15 bases in between. The rearrangement links TRBV28 to TRBJ2-7, with D unresolved. The receptor was isolated from a human donor in good health. The sample comprised T cells isolated from PBMCs. The CDR3 region is CASSFMQVTNYEQYF. CDR3 in DNA: TGTGCCAGCAGTTTTATGCAGGTGACCAACTACGAGCAGTACTTC.